A selection of T cell receptor beta chains follows, all from one sample in a study of blood T cell repertoires in COVID-19. Data came from immunoSEQ multiplex PCR; TCRdb stores just in-frame clones and leaves some out. The data show a few hundred thousand clones, 85% to 90% seen once. Material: PBMCs or T cells enriched from blood (not recorded which). These TCRs come from a woman aged 45-65 years who had been exposed to COVID-19. Both conserved end residues are part of each CDR3. The D gene is left open where the match is weak. Size values are once, few and many counts, or a class for expanded clones, and some rows have none.

d_gene,j_gene,abundance,v_gene,CDR3nt,CDR3aa
TRBD1,TRBJ1-4,NA,TRBV5-1,TGCGCCAGCAGCTTGGGGGACAGTCCGAGGGAAAAACTGTTTTTT,CASSLGDSPREKLFF
NA,TRBJ1-6,NA,TRBV7-9,TGTGCCAGCACCAAACTCACTGGGAGCTCCTATAATTCACCCCTCCACTTT,CASTKLTGSSYNSPLHF
NA,TRBJ2-3,NA,TRBV7-6,TGTGCCAGCAGCTTACTACAGGGAACAGATACGCAGTATTTT,CASSLLQGTDTQYF
NA,TRBJ1-4,few,TRBV7-9,TGTGCCAGCAGCACGCGGGACGGACTAAATGAAAAACTGTTTTTT,CASSTRDGLNEKLFF
NA,TRBJ2-7,NA,TRBV6-5,TGTGCCAGCAGCCAGGGTTACTCCTACGAGCAGTACTTC,CASSQGYSYEQYF
TRBD1,TRBJ1-3,NA,TRBV9,TGTGCCAGCAGCCCCCGGACAGGGTTACACACCATATATTTT,CASSPRTGLHTIYF
NA,TRBJ2-3,NA,TRBV27,TGTGCCAGCCGCCGTTTTAGGGACACGACCCGTTCTAGCACAGATACGCAGTATTTT,CASRRFRDTTRSSTDTQYF
NA,TRBJ2-7,NA,TRBV28,TGTGCCACCGATGTCCGACAGGCCTCCTACGAGCAGTACTTC,CATDVRQASYEQYF
TRBD1,TRBJ1-2,NA,TRBV6-5,TGTGCCAGCAGCGGACAGGTCTATGGCTACACCTTC,CASSGQVYGYTF
TRBD1,TRBJ1-1,NA,TRBV4-1,TGCGCCAGCAGCCAAGATCTCGGTGGGACAGGGAGGAACACTGAAGCTTTCTTT,CASSQDLGGTGRNTEAFF
NA,TRBJ1-4,NA,TRBV5-1,TGCGCCAGCAGCTTGGACAGGGTTGAAAAACTGTTTTTT,CASSLDRVEKLFF
TRBD2,TRBJ2-3,NA,TRBV4-2,TGTGCCAGCAGCCTCACGGGGACTAGCGGGGCCAGATCGCAGTATTTT,CASSLTGTSGARSQYF
TRBD2,TRBJ2-1,NA,TRBV7-9,TGTGCCAGCAGCTTATCTAGCGGGGGGCCGGGTGAGCAGTTCTTC,CASSLSSGGPGEQFF